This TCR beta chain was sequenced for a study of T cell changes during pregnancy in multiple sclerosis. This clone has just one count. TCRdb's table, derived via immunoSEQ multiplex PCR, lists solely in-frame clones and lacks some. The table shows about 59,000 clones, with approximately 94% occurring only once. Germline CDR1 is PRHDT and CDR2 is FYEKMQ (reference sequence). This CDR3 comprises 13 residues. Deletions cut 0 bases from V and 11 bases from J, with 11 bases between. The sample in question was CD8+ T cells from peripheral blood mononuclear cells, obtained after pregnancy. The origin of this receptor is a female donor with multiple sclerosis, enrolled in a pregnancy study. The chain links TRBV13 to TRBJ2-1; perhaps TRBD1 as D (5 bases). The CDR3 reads CASSLGSDKKQFF. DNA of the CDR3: TGTGCCAGCAGCTTAGGCTCGGACAAAAAGCAGTTCTTC.